This T cell receptor beta chain comes out of a study of T-cell memory formation after mild COVID-19. Study at large: TCR clusters were mostly donor specific.

A note on this clonotype: The target antigen is unknown.

Whole-study results and caveats: Clones shrinking from day 15 to 85 showed even CD4/CD8 mixes; later expanders tilted CD4+.

Losses at the gene ends were 2 bases for V and 5 bases for J; bases not matched to a gene: 12. Germline-derived CDR1 and CDR2 are MNHEY and SVGAGI. This CDR3 region has 17 residues. In TCRdb, the 5' RACE reads were re-called with MiXCR into one record per CDR3 protein. The table shows about 560,000 distinct CDR3 sequences, with 17% occurring only once. The V call is TRBV6-5, the J call TRBJ2-1; 7 nucleotides align to TRBD1. The source of this sequence is an adult woman who had mild COVID-19 (a few samples of this study predate the infection). Cell type and time point are not known. The specimen was PBMCs or a T cell subset sorted from them (not recorded which). This CDR3 is CASSYLTGDSKNNEQFF. The CDR3, as DNA: TGTGCCAGCAGTTACCTTACTGGGGACAGTAAAAACAATGAGCAGTTCTTC.